These 26 T cell receptor beta chains came from one sample sequenced in a study of cytomegalovirus exposure and HLA in healthy donors. Researchers ran the PCR with 60 Vbeta and 13 Jbeta primers. Some clones are missing from TCRdb's copy, which holds only in-frame ones; the method was immunoSEQ multiplex PCR. The sample has around 210,000 clones. The specimen was PBMCs. The receptors stem from a woman aged 25 to 45 in good health and CMV-seropositive.

This chain joins TRBV6-5 and TRBJ2-1; possibly TRBD2 for D (5 bases). V lost 2 bases, J lost 10 bases, and 9 bases lay in between. The CDR3 loop spans 12 amino acids. CDR1 and CDR2 (germline): MNHEY, SVGAGI. CDR3 loop: CASSYPSGEQFF. The DNA for the CDR3 is TGTGCCAGCAGTTACCCAAGCGGAGAGCAGTTCTTC.

With regard to this clone: In the same sample, other DNA sequences code for this CDR3. The V and J genes are TRBV7-2 and TRBJ1-5; 9 bases are a match to TRBD1. Germline-derived CDR1 and CDR2 are SGHTA and FQGNSA. V shed 2 bases and J 7 bases; nucleotides not matched to a gene: 6. The CDR3 length is 15 residues. As DNA, the CDR3 is TGTGCCAGCAGCTTAACGGGACAGGGAGGACAGCCCCAGCATTTT. Translated: CASSLTGQGGQPQHF.

The chain is built from TRBV6-6 and TRBJ2-5; a possible D gene is TRBD2 (5 bases). This CDR3 comprises 14 residues. The V end lost 4 bases, the J end lost 3 bases, and 12 bases lay between the germline ends. CDR1 and CDR2 (germline): MNHNY, SVGAGI (reference sequence). Here the CDR3 reads CASSFWAGKETQYF. As DNA, the CDR3 is TGTGCCAGCAGTTTCTGGGCGGGTAAAGAGACCCAGTACTTC.

The rearrangement uses TRBV6-5 and TRBJ1-2; the match to TRBD1 covers 7 bases. Losses at the gene ends were 5 bases for V and 2 bases for J; bases not matched to a gene: 2. Germline CDR1 and CDR2: MNHEY and SVGAGI. This CDR3 has 13 amino acids. Here the CDR3 reads CASSPGQNYGYTF. In DNA form, the CDR3 reads TGTGCCAGCAGTCCGGGACAGAACTATGGCTACACCTTC.

V is TRBV7-9 and J is TRBJ2-3; D may be TRBD1 (5 bases). Looked up from germline, CDR1 is SEHNR and CDR2 is FQNEAQ (reference sequence). Trimming cost V 4 bases and J 4 bases, with 15 bases left between them. The CDR3 extends over 15 amino acids. CDR3 nucleotide sequence: TGTGCCAGCAGCTCGATAATTAGGGGCGCAGATACGCAGTATTTT. It codes for CASSSIIRGADTQYF.

This chain connects TRBV19 to TRBJ2-7; 10 nucleotides match TRBD1. This CDR3 has 15 amino acids. After removal of 4 bases from V and 1 base from J, the junction contained 4 bases not matched to a gene. In germline, CDR1 is LNHDA, CDR2 SQIVND (reference sequence). The CDR3 loop is CASSTGTGVSYEQYF. In nucleotides, the CDR3 is TGTGCCAGTAGTACCGGGACAGGGGTTTCCTACGAGCAGTACTTC.

The chain combines TRBV2 with TRBJ2-3; 9 bases match TRBD2. Losses at the gene ends were 10 bases for V and 0 bases for J; bases not matched to a gene: 2. CDR1 and CDR2 (germline): SNHLY, FYNNEI. CDR3 length equals 13 residues. This chain's CDR3 is CATSGGSTDTQYF. The CDR3 DNA reads as TGTGCCACCAGCGGGGGGAGCACAGATACGCAGTATTTT.

Concerning this clone itself: This CDR3 is also generated by other DNA sequences in the sample. The chain links TRBV5-1 to TRBJ2-1; 11 bases agree with TRBD2. Germline V gene lookup returns CDR1 SGHRS and CDR2 YFSETQ. The CDR3 length is 15 residues. J was trimmed by 3 bases and V by 2 bases; bases with no gene match: 1. In DNA, the CDR3 is TGCGCCAGCAGCTTAACTAGCGGGGGCTACAATGAGCAGTTCTTC. This codes for CASSLTSGGYNEQFF.

V is TRBV6-1 and J is TRBJ2-3; the match to TRBD2 covers 13 bases. Trimming at V came to 4 bases and at J to 4 bases, leaving 5 bases not matched to a gene. Germline loops: CDR1 MNHNS, CDR2 SASEGT. The CDR3 length is 16 residues. The CDR3 region has the DNA TGTGCCAGCAGTGGGACTAGCGGGGGATGGTCAGATACGCAGTATTTT. As protein: CASSGTSGGWSDTQYF.

The gene calls are TRBV5-1 and TRBJ1-1; TRBD1 matches 9 bases. Losses at the gene ends were 0 bases for V and 5 bases for J; bases not matched to a gene: 8. The CDR3 loop spans 16 amino acids. Germline V lookup: CDR1 SGHRS, CDR2 YFSETQ. In DNA, the CDR3 is TGCGCCAGCAGCTTGGTAACTGGGACAGGGTGGACTGAAGCTTTCTTT. This codes for CASSLVTGTGWTEAFF.

The chain combines TRBV21-1 with TRBJ2-6; the table names TRBD1, a call not compared with the DNA. TRBV21-1 is flagged as a pseudogene. CDR3 size: 18 residues. DNA of the CDR3: TGTGCCAGCAGCAATGGGGGCAGGGCCCACCCTGGGGCCAACGTCCTGACTTTC. It codes for CASSNGGRAHPGANVLTF.

This clone is labeled medium-sized (0.01 to 0.1%) based on frequency. The rearrangement uses TRBV29-1 and TRBJ2-2, with 10 nucleotides matching TRBD1. Germline assignment: CDR1 SQVTM and CDR2 ANQGSEA. This CDR3 is 18 amino acids long. After removal of 2 bases from V and 6 bases from J, the junction contained 15 bases not matched to a gene. The CDR3 region has the DNA TGCAGCGTTGAATTTAACGAGTTGGGGACAGGGGTGGCCGGGGAGCTGTTTTTT. This gives the protein CSVEFNELGTGVAGELFF.

The chain links TRBV25-1 to TRBJ2-7; D is undetermined. CDR1 is MGHDK, CDR2 SYGVNS, per germline. The CDR3 sequence is 14 residues long. The V and J ends lost 4 bases and 0 bases respectively, with 10 bases between them. CDR3 sequence: CASSGLRSSYEQYF. Here the CDR3 DNA reads TGTGCCAGCAGTGGCCTCCGGAGCTCCTACGAGCAGTACTTC.

This chain joins TRBV28 and TRBJ2-1; perhaps TRBD2 as D (5 bases). The CDR3 has 14 residues. V was cut by 2 bases and J by 4 bases, with 9 bases left in between. Germline V gives CDR1 MDHEN, CDR2 SYDVKM. The CDR3, as DNA: TGTGCCAGCAGTTTACCAGCGGCTTACAATGAGCAGTTCTTC. Its protein product is CASSLPAAYNEQFF.

The chain couples TRBV7-2 to TRBJ1-3; 8 nucleotides agree with TRBD1. CDR3 size: 15 residues. Germline V gives CDR1 SGHTA, CDR2 FQGNSA. Trimming took 1 base from V and 3 from J; bases not matched to a gene: 2. CDR3 protein: CASSLGTGFGNTIYF. CDR3 sequence (DNA): TGTGCCAGCAGCTTAGGGACAGGGTTTGGAAACACCATATATTTT.

The chain carries TRBV7-2 and TRBJ1-5; D gene unclear. This CDR3 spans 16 amino acids. CDR1 is SGHTA and CDR2 is FQGNSA in the germline V gene. Deletions cut 0 bases from V and 1 base from J, with 10 bases between. CDR3 region: CASSLARPRSNQPQHF. CDR3 in DNA: TGTGCCAGCAGCTTAGCGCGTCCTAGGAGCAATCAGCCCCAGCATTTT. The full variable domain, in which reference TRBV7-2 and TRBJ1-5 provide the parts outside the CDR3, is GAGVSQSPSNKVTEKGKDVELRCDPISGHTALYWYRQSLGQGLEFLIYFQGNSAPDKSGLPSDRFSAERTGGSVSTLTIQRTQQEDSAVYLCASSLARPRSNQPQHFGDGTRLSIL.

The chain has TRBV6-1 and TRBJ1-1, with D uncertain. Trimming took 3 bases from V and 0 from J, leaving 5 bases between them. The CDR3 is 13 residues long. Germline CDR1 reads MNHNS; CDR2 reads SASEGT. The CDR3 nucleotides read TGTGCCAGCAGTGACGGGTTGAACACTGAAGCTTTCTTT. Protein sequence: CASSDGLNTEAFF.

A word on this clone: At one end the junction does not follow the germline gene, possibly because of a read error. The sample has other DNA sequences that encode this CDR3 too. J is TRBJ2-7 and V is TRBV7-9; D perhaps matches TRBD2 (5 bases). The CDR3 totals 16 residues. Per the germline V gene, CDR1 is SEHNR and CDR2 is FQNEAQ (reference sequence). The CDR3 region is CASSLASGRVDYEQYF. In DNA form, the CDR3 reads TGTGCCAGCAGCTTAGCATCAGGCAGAGTTGACTACGAGCAGTATTTC.

The chain joins TRBV7-6 to TRBJ2-3, with D possibly TRBD2 on 6 matching bases. Trimming took 0 bases from V and 2 from J, leaving 9 bases between them. Germline values: CDR1 SGHVS, CDR2 FNYEAQ. This CDR3 has 15 amino acids. CDR3: CASSLAGGYTDTQYF. CDR3 sequence (DNA): TGTGCCAGCAGCTTAGCGGGGGGTTACACAGATACGCAGTATTTT.

This chain connects TRBV5-4 to TRBJ2-5, with 9 bases aligning to TRBD1. The tail of the sequence fits TRBJ2-7 better, so the J call may be wrong. Germline assignment: CDR1 SGHNT and CDR2 YYREEE (reference sequence). The length of the CDR3 is 16 residues. CDR3 nucleotides: TGTGCCAGCAGCTTGGGGACAGGGGTCCCTACCTACGAGCAGTACTTC. It is translated as CASSLGTGVPTYEQYF.

The chain links TRBV7-9 to TRBJ1-1; a weak D match, TRBD1 (6 bases). Germline CDR1 SEHNR, CDR2 FQNEAQ (reference sequence). Trimming shortened V by 2 bases and J by 3 bases, and 10 bases separated the two germline ends. CDR3 length: 14 amino acids. The CDR3 loop is CASSLQGPYTEAFF. CDR3 in DNA: TGTGCCAGCAGCTTACAGGGGCCCTACACTGAAGCTTTCTTT.

The chain has TRBV2 and TRBJ1-5; 7 bases are a match to TRBD1. Germline V lookup: CDR1 SNHLY, CDR2 FYNNEI. The CDR3 is 15 amino acids. V lost 4 bases, J lost 6 bases, and 9 bases stayed unmatched. DNA of the CDR3: TGTGCCAGCAGTGCTGTTGGGAGACAGGGTCAGCCCCAGCATTTT. It specifies CASSAVGRQGQPQHF.

V is TRBV4-1 and J is TRBJ1-2; D ambiguous. Trimming removed 1 base from V and 6 bases from J, with 9 bases in between. Germline V gene data show CDR1 as MGHRA and CDR2 as YSYEKL. The CDR3 length is 13 residues. In DNA form, the CDR3 reads TGCGCCAGCAGCCAAGTGGCTCGGGATGGCTACACCTTC. Its protein is CASSQVARDGYTF.

V is TRBV2 and J is TRBJ2-5, with 10 bases that match TRBD1. The tail of the sequence fits TRBJ2-7 better, so the J call may be wrong. Germline V gene data show CDR1 as SNHLY and CDR2 as FYNNEI. This CDR3 is built from 13 residues. In DNA form, the CDR3 reads TGTGCCAGCACCTTGACAGGGGGCGGCGAGCAGTACTTC. Its protein product is CASTLTGGGEQYF.

The chain links TRBV9 to TRBJ2-3; D may be TRBD2 (7 bases). The CDR3 spans 16 residues. Germline CDR1 is SGDLS and CDR2 is YYNGEE. Trimming pared 0 bases from V and 6 bases from J, leaving 17 bases between. Here the CDR3 reads CASSVGEGGVPDTQYF. The CDR3 nucleotides are TGTGCCAGCAGCGTAGGTGAGGGGGGGGTACCCGATACGCAGTATTTT.

The chain recombines TRBV27 with TRBJ2-7; TRBD2 aligns across 7 bases. The CDR3 contains 14 residues. The junction had 6 bases not matched to a gene; V was cut back by 5 bases and J by 2 bases. The germline V gene encodes CDR1 MNHEY and CDR2 SMNVEV (reference sequence). This CDR3 reads CASSPRGGAYEQYF. The DNA of the CDR3 is TGTGCCAGCAGTCCCCGGGGAGGGGCCTACGAGCAGTACTTC.